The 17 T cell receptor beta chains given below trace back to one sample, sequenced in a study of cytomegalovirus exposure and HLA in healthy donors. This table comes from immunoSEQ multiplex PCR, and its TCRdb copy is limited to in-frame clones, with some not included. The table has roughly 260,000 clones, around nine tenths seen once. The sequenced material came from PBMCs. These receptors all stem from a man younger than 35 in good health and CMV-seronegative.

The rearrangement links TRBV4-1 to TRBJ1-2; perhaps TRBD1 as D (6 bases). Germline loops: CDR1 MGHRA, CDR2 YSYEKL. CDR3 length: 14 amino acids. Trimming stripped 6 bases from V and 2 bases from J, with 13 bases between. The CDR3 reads CASRPPGVNYGYTF. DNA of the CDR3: TGCGCCAGCAGGCCACCAGGGGTAAACTATGGCTACACCTTC.

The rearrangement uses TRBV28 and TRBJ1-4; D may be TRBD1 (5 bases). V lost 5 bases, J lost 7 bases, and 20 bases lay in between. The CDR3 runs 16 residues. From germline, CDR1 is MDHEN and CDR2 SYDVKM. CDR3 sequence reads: CASSTSLETAVEKLFF. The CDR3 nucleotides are TGTGCCAGCAGTACTTCCCTAGAGACAGCCGTTGAAAAACTGTTTTTT. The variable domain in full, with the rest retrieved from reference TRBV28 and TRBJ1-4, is DVKVTQSSRYLVKRTGEKVFLECVQDMDHENMFWYRQDPGLGLRLIYFSYDVKMKEKGDIPEGYSVSREKKERFSLILESASTNQTSMYLCASSTSLETAVEKLFFGSGTQLSVL.

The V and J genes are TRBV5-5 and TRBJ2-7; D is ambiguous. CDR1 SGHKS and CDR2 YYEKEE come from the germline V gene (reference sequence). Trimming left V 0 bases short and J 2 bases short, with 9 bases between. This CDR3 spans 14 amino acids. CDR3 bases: TGTGCCAGCAGCTTGGTACAGCCACCCTACGAGCAGTACTTC. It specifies CASSLVQPPYEQYF.

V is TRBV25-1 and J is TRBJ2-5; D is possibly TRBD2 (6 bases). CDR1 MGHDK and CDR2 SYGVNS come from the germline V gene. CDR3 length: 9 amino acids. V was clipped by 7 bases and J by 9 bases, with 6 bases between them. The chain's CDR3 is CASTGAQYF. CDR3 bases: TGTGCCAGCACGGGGGCCCAGTACTTC.

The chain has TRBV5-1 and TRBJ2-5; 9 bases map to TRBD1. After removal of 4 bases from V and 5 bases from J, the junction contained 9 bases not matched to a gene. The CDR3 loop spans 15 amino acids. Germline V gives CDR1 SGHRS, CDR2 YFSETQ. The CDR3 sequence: CASSLPTGGVETQYF. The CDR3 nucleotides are TGCGCCAGCAGCCTACCAACAGGGGGCGTCGAGACCCAGTACTTC.

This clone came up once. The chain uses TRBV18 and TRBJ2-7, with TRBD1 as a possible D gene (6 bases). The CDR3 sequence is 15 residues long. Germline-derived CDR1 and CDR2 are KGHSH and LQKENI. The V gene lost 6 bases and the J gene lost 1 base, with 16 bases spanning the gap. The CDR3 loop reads CASSEPRTGSYEQYF. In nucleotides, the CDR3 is TGTGCCAGCTCCGAACCGAGAACAGGGTCCTACGAGCAGTACTTC.

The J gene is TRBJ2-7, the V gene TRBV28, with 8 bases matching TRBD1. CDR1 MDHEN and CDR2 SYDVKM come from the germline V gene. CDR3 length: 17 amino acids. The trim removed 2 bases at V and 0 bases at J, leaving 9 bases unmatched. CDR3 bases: TGTGCCAGCAGTTTAAGACAGGGGTTTAGGAGCTCCTACGAGCAGTACTTC. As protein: CASSLRQGFRSSYEQYF.

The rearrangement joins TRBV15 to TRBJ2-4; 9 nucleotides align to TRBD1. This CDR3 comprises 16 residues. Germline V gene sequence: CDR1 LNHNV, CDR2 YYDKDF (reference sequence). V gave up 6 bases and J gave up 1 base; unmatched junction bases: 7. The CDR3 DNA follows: TGTGCCACCAGAGACAGGGGGGCTTGGGCCAAAAACATTCAGTACTTC. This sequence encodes CATRDRGAWAKNIQYF.

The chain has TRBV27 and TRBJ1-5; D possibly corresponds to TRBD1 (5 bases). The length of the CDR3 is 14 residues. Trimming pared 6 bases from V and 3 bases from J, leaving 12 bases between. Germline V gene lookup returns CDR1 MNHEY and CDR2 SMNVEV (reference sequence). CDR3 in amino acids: CASSQDSYNQPQHF. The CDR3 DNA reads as TGTGCCAGCAGCCAAGACAGCTACAATCAGCCCCAGCATTTT.

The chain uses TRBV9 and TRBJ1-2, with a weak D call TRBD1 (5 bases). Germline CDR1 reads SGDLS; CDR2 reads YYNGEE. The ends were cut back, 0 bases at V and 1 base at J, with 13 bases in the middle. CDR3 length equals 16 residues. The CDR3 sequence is CASSVAEQAVNYGYTF. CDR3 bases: TGTGCCAGCAGCGTAGCTGAACAGGCGGTTAACTATGGCTACACCTTC.

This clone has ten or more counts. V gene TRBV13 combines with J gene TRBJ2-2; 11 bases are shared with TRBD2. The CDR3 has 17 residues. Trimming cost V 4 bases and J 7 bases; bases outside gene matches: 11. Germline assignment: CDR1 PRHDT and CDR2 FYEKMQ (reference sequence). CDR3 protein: CASSSSTSGKFGGELFF. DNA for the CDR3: TGTGCCAGCAGCTCTTCGACTAGCGGGAAATTCGGCGGGGAGCTGTTTTTT.

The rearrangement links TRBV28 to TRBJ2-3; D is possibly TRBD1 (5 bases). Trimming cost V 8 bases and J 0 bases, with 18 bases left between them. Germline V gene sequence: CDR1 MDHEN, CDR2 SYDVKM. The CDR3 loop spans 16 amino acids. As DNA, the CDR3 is TGTGCCAGCCGACAGCTAAACATTTCTAGCACAGATACGCAGTATTTT. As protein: CASRQLNISSTDTQYF.

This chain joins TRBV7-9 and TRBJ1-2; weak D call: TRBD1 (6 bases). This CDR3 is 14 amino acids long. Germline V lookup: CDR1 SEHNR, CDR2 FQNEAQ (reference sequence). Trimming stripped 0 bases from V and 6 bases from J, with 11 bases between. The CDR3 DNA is TGTGCCAGCAGCTTAGCGGGAGCAGGGGATGGCTACACCTTC. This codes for CASSLAGAGDGYTF.

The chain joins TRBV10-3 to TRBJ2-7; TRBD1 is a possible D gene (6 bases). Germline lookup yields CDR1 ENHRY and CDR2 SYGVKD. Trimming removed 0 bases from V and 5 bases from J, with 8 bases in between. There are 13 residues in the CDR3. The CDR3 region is CAISESRGNEQYF. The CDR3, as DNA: TGTGCCATCAGTGAGTCGAGGGGGAACGAGCAGTACTTC.

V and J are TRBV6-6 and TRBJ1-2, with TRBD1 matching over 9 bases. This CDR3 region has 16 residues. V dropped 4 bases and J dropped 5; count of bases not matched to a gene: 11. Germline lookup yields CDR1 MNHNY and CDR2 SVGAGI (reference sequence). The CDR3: CASSSLRPGQGYGYTF. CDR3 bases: TGTGCCAGCAGTTCGTTACGACCGGGACAGGGATATGGCTACACCTTC.

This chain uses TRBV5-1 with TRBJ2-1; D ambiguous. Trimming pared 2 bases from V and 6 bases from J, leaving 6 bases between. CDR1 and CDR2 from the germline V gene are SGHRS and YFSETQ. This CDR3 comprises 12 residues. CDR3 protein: CASSLRVNEQFF. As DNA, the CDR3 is TGCGCCAGCAGCTTACGGGTCAATGAGCAGTTCTTC.

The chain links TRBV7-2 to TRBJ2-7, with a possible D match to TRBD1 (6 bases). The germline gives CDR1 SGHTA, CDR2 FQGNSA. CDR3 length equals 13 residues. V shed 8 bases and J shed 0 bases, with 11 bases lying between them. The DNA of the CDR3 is TGTGCCAGCCAAAGGGGGAGCTCCTACGAGCAGTACTTC. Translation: CASQRGSSYEQYF.